This T cell receptor beta chain is from a study of cytomegalovirus exposure and HLA in healthy donors. Primers: 60 Vbeta forward and 13 Jbeta reverse. TCRdb's copy holds only in-frame clones and misses some; the assay was immunoSEQ multiplex PCR. This listing includes 200,000 or so clones. The sample comprised PBMCs. This TCR came from a boy aged 10-17 years in good health and CMV-seronegative.

The CDR3 DNA reads as TGTGCCAGCAGTTACTCGAAAGGGACAGGGTATTCACCCCTCCACTTT. Amino acid sequence: CASSYSKGTGYSPLHF. J is TRBJ1-6 and V is TRBV6-5, with 9 bases lining up with TRBD1. CDR1 and CDR2 from the germline V gene are MNHEY and SVGAGI. Trimming took 0 bases from V and 8 from J; bases not matched to a gene: 5. The CDR3 contains 16 residues.